The 14 T cell receptor beta chains listed next were all sequenced from one sample in a study of T cell responses to AZD1222 COVID-19 vaccine. The repertoire was sequenced with immunoSEQ multiplex PCR; TCRdb's copy has only in-frame clones and lacks some. Of 90,000 or so clones in the sample, about 86% were seen once. Sequencing was performed on peripheral blood, taken on day 0 of AZD1222 vaccination. Receptors originate from an adult in good health.

Worth noting for this clone: One end of the junction fails to match germline, which may point to a read error. The chain is built from TRBV10-3 and TRBJ2-5; tentative D call: TRBD1 (5 bases). This CDR3 has 14 residues. Germline V gene lookup returns CDR1 ENHRY and CDR2 SYGVKD. This CDR3 is CAISEGDVRETQYF. The CDR3 coding sequence is TGTGCCATAAGTGAAGGGGATGTGAGGGAGACCCAGTACTTC.

The V gene is TRBV20-1, the J gene TRBJ2-5, with no clear D. V dropped 2 bases and J dropped 1 base, with 2 bases sitting between them. The V gene's germline CDR1 is DFQATT and CDR2 SNEGSKA (reference sequence). The CDR3 consists of 11 residues. As DNA, the CDR3 is TGCAGTGCTAGACCCCAAGAGACCCAGTACTTC. Translated, it gives CSARPQETQYF.

The chain links TRBV5-1 to TRBJ1-2, with D possibly matching TRBD1 (6 bases). V was shortened by 1 base and J by 0 bases, with 10 bases between the two germline ends. CDR3 size: 15 residues. Per germline, CDR1 SGHRS and CDR2 YFSETQ. The CDR3 DNA follows: TGCGCCAGCAGCTTGAGTGGGGGCTCTAACTATGGCTACACCTTC. This sequence encodes CASSLSGGSNYGYTF.

This clone was seen just once. The chain joins TRBV6-1 to TRBJ1-4, with 7 bases matching TRBD1. With 3 bases clipped from V and 7 bases from J, the junction kept 11 bases outside the gene matches. The CDR3 contains 16 residues. CDR1 and CDR2 from the germline V gene are MNHNS and SASEGT. This CDR3 is CASSETGWGEGEKLFF. CDR3 nucleotide sequence: TGTGCCAGCAGTGAGACAGGGTGGGGGGAAGGTGAAAAACTGTTTTTT.

This chain's CDR3 is CASSFTGQQPQHF. The DNA for the CDR3 is TGTGCCAGCAGCTTCACGGGACAGCAGCCCCAGCATTTT. The V call is TRBV7-3, the J call TRBJ1-5, with TRBD1 identical over 7 bases. The germline V gene has CDR1 SGHTA and CDR2 FQGTGA. The ends lost 3 bases at V and 7 bases at J; junction bases unmatched: 3. The CDR3 length is 13 residues.

This clone was detected only once. The rearrangement uses TRBV12-3 or TRBV12-4 and TRBJ1-1, with D unclear. Trimming shortened V by 5 bases and J by 1 base, and 8 bases separated the two germline ends. The CDR3 is made up of 13 amino acids. DNA for the CDR3: TGTGCCAGCAGTCGGGGAACGAACACTGAAGCTTTCTTT. Its translation is CASSRGTNTEAFF.

The chain couples TRBV28 to TRBJ2-3; possible D gene TRBD1, 5 bases. Trimming removed 4 bases at V and 2 bases at J, with 16 bases between. Germline V gene lookup returns CDR1 MDHEN and CDR2 SYDVKM. The CDR3 covers 16 residues. CDR3 nucleotide sequence: TGTGCCAGCAGTTCCGCAGGGTTTTTCCACACAGATACGCAGTATTTT. It translates to CASSSAGFFHTDTQYF.

J is TRBJ2-3 and V is TRBV18; 7 bases align to TRBD1. CDR1 is KGHSH, CDR2 LQKENI, per germline. The V and J ends lost 3 bases and 3 bases, in that order; junction bases with no gene match: 3. This CDR3 is 14 amino acids long. CDR3 region: CASSPDRVTDTQYF. CDR3 coding DNA: TGTGCCAGCTCACCCGACAGGGTAACAGATACGCAGTATTTT.

V gene TRBV5-4 combines with J gene TRBJ1-2; 7 positions agree with TRBD1. CDR3 size: 13 residues. V was pared by 2 bases and J by 7 bases, with 5 bases of the junction left unmatched. Germline-derived CDR1 and CDR2 are SGHNT and YYREEE (reference sequence). CDR3: CASSFPGGSGYTF. CDR3 in DNA: TGTGCCAGCAGCTTCCCAGGGGGAAGTGGCTACACCTTC.

The J gene is TRBJ2-1, the V gene TRBV14; tentatively, D is TRBD2 (5 bases). Trimming pared 0 bases from V and 8 bases from J, leaving 8 bases between. The CDR3 consists of 13 residues. The germline V gene has CDR1 SGHDN and CDR2 FVKESK. The CDR3 bases are TGTGCCAGCAGCCAAGATACTAGATATGAGCAGTTCTTC. Its translation: CASSQDTRYEQFF.

The rearrangement uses TRBV6-1 and TRBJ2-1, with 12 bases that match TRBD1. Germline values: CDR1 MNHNS, CDR2 SASEGT. V dropped 4 bases and J dropped 4; count of bases not matched to a gene: 14. This CDR3 comprises 19 residues. CDR3 sequence: CASSGGWDRGPKGYNEQFF. CDR3 DNA sequence: TGTGCCAGCAGTGGCGGATGGGACAGGGGGCCAAAGGGATACAATGAGCAGTTCTTC.

The V and J genes are TRBV23-1 and TRBJ1-5; possible D gene TRBD1, 5 bases. TRBV23-1 is annotated as an ORF whose role is uncertain. The CDR3 has 16 amino acids. The V end lost 2 bases, the J end lost 5 bases, and 16 bases lay between the germline ends. This chain's CDR3 is CASSQEPQGKDQPQHF. CDR3 in DNA: TGCGCCAGCAGTCAAGAACCGCAGGGAAAGGATCAGCCCCAGCATTTT.

The table lists this clone with a few counts. J is TRBJ2-1 and V is TRBV28; no clear D gene. The CDR3 runs to 12 residues. CDR1 is MDHEN and CDR2 is SYDVKM in the germline V gene. V was cut by 2 bases and J by 8 bases, with 7 bases left in between. CDR3 sequence (DNA): TGTGCCAGCAGTTTAATCCGGGATGAGCAGTTCTTC. This codes for CASSLIRDEQFF.

Written as DNA, the CDR3 is TGTGCCTGGGGACTGAACACCGGGGAGCTGTTTTTT. Its translation: CAWGLNTGELFF. The rearrangement links TRBV30 to TRBJ2-2; D possibly corresponds to TRBD2 (5 bases). Germline V gene lookup returns CDR1 GTSNPN and CDR2 SVGIG (reference sequence). V gave up 5 bases and J gave up 1 base, with 5 bases separating them. The CDR3 runs to 12 residues.